This T cell receptor beta chain was identified in a study of blood T cells in healthy people across ages. Study summary: T cells yielded about one barcoded beta molecule per two cells through template switching.

A word on this clonotype: Its antigen is not identified.

A second roughly 6 to 11 cycle PCR used barcoded and J-beta primers. Each TCR beta cDNA got a 12-nucleotide random molecular identifier. TCRdb used MiXCR to reprocess the 5' RACE reads, holding one entry per CDR3 protein. The sample records some 1.8 million distinct CDR3 sequences, roughly 43% being singletons. Study-wide findings and caveats: Since the PBMCs were unsorted, naive and antigen-experienced cells could not be conclusively compared.

CDR1 and CDR2 (germline): SGHRS, YFSETQ. V gave up 0 bases and J gave up 6 bases; unmatched junction bases: 4. This CDR3 comprises 15 residues. The sequence was obtained from a human donor in good health. Sequenced material: blood. V and J are TRBV5-1 and TRBJ2-1; 9 bases agree with TRBD2. CDR3: CASSLGLAECNEQFF. For the CDR3, the DNA is TGCGCCAGCAGCTTGGGACTAGCGGAATGCAATGAGCAGTTCTTC.